Listed below are T cell receptor beta chains from one sample, sequenced in a study of T cells in Graves' hyperthyroidism and ophthalmopathy. TCRdb called the multiplex PCR reads again in MiXCR, with one record for every CDR3 protein. This table has 300,000 to 450,000 distinct CDR3 sequences, roughly 15% appearing once. The material sequenced was blood. The receptors were sampled from a woman in her twenties or thirties with Graves' ophthalmopathy. Both conserved end residues are part of each CDR3. Each record gives: D gene, clone size, J gene, V gene, CDR3 DNA, CDR3 protein. The D gene is left open where the match is weak. Expanded clones get a size class; other rows say once, few or many, or leave the size out.

>TRBD2|few|TRBJ2-7|TRBV18
TGTGCCAGCTCACCACCGTCACGGGGGGGCCGCGAGCAGTACTTC
CASSPPSRGGREQYF
>NA|NA|TRBJ2-1|TRBV20-1
TGCAGTGCTAGAGTTTTCAATGAGCAGTTCTTC
CSARVFNEQFF
>NA|NA|TRBJ1-1|TRBV6-1
TGTGCCAGCAGTGAACCCGTCGGGGGAGGGTTCGCTGAAGCTTTCTTT
CASSEPVGGGFAEAFF
>TRBD2|many|TRBJ2-3|TRBV7-9
TGTGCCAGCAGGAAGCGGGGCTTGGATACGCAGTATTTT
CASRKRGLDTQYF
>TRBD1|NA|TRBJ2-1|TRBV10-1
TGCGCCAGCAGTGAGCCCGGACAGGGGGCGTCGAGTGAGCAGTTCTTC
CASSEPGQGASSEQFF
>NA|few|TRBJ2-5|TRBV19
TGTGCCAGTAGCCAGTCAGAGACTCACTGGGAGACCCAGTACTTC
CASSQSETHWETQYF
>NA|many|TRBJ1-6|TRBV30
TGTGCCTGGAGTGTGTCAGGGAAGAATTCACCCCTCCACTTT
CAWSVSGKNSPLHF
>TRBD1|many|TRBJ2-7|TRBV9
TGTGCCAGCAGCGAGGGACAGTACTCCTACGAGCAGTACTTC
CASSEGQYSYEQYF
>NA|many|TRBJ1-3|TRBV20-1
TGCAGTGCTAGAGCCGGGCCCTCCTCTGGAAACACCATATATTTT
CSARAGPSSGNTIYF
>NA|NA|TRBJ2-1|TRBV5-1
TGCGCCAGCCGCCTGGGGAATGAGCAGTTCTTC
CASRLGNEQFF
>TRBD2|NA|TRBJ2-5|TRBV7-3
TGTGCCAGCAGCTGGGGACTAGCGGGGGGAGAGACCCAGTACTTC
CASSWGLAGGETQYF
>TRBD1|once|TRBJ1-1|TRBV2
TGTGCCAGCAGTCCGGACAGGGTGATCCAGGCACCGCAAAAAGCTTTCTTT
CASSPDRVIQAPQKAFF
>TRBD1|many|TRBJ1-2|TRBV6-1
TGTGCCAGCAGTGAGCAAGGGGGCCGGGGCGATGGCTACACCTTC
CASSEQGGRGDGYTF
>NA|many|TRBJ2-3|TRBV7-2
TGTGCCAGCAGCTCACCCCGGGGGACAGATACGCAGTATTTT
CASSSPRGTDTQYF
>NA|few|TRBJ2-7|TRBV5-8
TGTGCCAGCAGCTTGGGACGGGGAAGAGAGACTCACGAGCAGTACTTC
CASSLGRGRETHEQYF
>NA|many|TRBJ1-6|TRBV6-1
TGTGCCAGCAGTGACCTAGGGGTCCATAATTCACCCCTCCACTTT
CASSDLGVHNSPLHF
>TRBD1|NA|TRBJ1-5|TRBV29-1
TGCAGCGTTCGGACAGGGTATCAGCCCCAGCATTTT
CSVRTGYQPQHF
>NA|many|TRBJ2-3|TRBV3-1
TGTGCCAGCAGCCAGATAGTGGCAGATACGCAGTATTTT
CASSQIVADTQYF
>TRBD1|NA|TRBJ1-1|TRBV20-1
TGCAGTGCTAGAGACGGAGCGACAGGGGGCACTGAAGCTTTCTTT
CSARDGATGGTEAFF